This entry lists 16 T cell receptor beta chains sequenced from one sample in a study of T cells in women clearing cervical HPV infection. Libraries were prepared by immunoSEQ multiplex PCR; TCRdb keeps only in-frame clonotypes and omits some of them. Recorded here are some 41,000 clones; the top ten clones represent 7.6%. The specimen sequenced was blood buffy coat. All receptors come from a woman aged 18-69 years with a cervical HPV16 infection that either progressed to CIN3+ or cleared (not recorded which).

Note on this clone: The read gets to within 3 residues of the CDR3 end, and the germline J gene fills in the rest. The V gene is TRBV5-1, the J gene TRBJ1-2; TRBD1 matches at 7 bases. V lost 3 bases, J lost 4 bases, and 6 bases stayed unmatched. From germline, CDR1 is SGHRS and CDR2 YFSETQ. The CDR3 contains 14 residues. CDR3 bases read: TGCGCCAGCAGCTCCGACAGGGTTTTCTATGGC. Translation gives CASSSDRVFYG. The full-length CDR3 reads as CASSSDRVFYGYTF.

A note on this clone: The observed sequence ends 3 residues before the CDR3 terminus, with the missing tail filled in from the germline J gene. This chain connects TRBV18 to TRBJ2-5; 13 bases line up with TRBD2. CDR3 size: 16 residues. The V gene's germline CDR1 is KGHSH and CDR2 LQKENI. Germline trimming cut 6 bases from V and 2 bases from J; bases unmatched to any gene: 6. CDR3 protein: CASSTTTSGGQETQYF. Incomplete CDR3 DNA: TGTGCCAGCTCGACCACGACTAGCGGGGGGCAAGAGACC.

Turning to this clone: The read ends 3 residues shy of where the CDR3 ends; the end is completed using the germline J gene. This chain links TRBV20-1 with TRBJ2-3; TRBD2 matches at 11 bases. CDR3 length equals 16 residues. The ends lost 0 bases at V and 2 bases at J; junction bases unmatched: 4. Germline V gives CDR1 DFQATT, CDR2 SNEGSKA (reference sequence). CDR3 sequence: CSARDGTSGLTDTQYF. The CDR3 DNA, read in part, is TGCAGTGCTAGAGATGGGACTAGCGGCCTCACAGATACG.

The sequenced CDR3 bases are TGTGCCAGCAGTTTAGACCAGGGGGCAGGCGAG. It yields the protein CASSLDQGAGE. The full CDR3 sequence reads CASSLDQGAGEQYF. V usage is TRBV28 and J usage is TRBJ2-7, with 8 bases fitting TRBD1. The CDR3 end is not reached by the read, which stops 3 residues before it; the germline J gene fills it in. The junction had 6 bases not matched to a gene; V was cut back by 2 bases and J by 6 bases. The CDR3 consists of 14 residues. Germline CDR1 and CDR2: MDHEN and SYDVKM.

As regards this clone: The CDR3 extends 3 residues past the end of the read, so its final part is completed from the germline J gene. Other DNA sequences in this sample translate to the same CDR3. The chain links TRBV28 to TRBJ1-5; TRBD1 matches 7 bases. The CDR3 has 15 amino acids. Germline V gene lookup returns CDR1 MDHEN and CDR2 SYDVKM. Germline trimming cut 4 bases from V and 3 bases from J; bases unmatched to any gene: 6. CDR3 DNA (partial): TGTGCCAGCAGTTCGAAGGACAGGATCAATCAGCCC. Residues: CASSSKDRINQP. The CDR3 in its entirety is CASSSKDRINQPQHF. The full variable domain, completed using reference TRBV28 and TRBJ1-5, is DVKVTQSSRYLVKRTGEKVFLECVQDMDHENMFWYRQDPGLGLRLIYFSYDVKMKEKGDIPEGYSVSREKKERFSLILESASTNQTSMYLCASSSKDRINQPQHFGDGTRLSIL.

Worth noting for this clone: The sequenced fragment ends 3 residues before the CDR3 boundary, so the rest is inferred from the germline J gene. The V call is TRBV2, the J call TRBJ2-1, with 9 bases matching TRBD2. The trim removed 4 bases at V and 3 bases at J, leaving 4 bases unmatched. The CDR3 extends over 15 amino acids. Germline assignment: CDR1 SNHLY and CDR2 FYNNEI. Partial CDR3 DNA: TGTGCCAGCAGTGCGGGGACTAGCAACTACAATGAG. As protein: CASSAGTSNYNE. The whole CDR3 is CASSAGTSNYNEQFF.

CDR3 bases read: TGCAGTGCTAGAGATGAGGAAGACAGGGGTGTTGAAAAA. It encodes CSARDEEDRGVEK. The whole CDR3 protein is CSARDEEDRGVEKLFF. J is TRBJ1-4 and V is TRBV20-1; 8 bases are a match to TRBD1. The CDR3 goes on 3 residues after the read ends, and that part is filled in from the germline J gene. Germline CDR1 and CDR2: DFQATT and SNEGSKA (reference sequence). This CDR3 is built from 16 residues. The ends lost 0 bases at V and 7 bases at J; junction bases unmatched: 10.

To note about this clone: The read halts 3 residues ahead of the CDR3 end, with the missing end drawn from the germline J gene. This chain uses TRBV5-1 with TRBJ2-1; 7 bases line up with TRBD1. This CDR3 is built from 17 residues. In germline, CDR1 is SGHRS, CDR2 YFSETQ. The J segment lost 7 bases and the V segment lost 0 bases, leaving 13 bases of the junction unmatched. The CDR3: CASSLGYGTALTNEQFF. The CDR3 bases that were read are TGCGCCAGCAGCTTGGGTTACGGGACAGCGTTAACAAATGAG. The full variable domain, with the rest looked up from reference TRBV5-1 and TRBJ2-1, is KAGVTQTPRYLIKTRGQQVTLSCSPISGHRSVSWYQQTPGQGLQFLFEYFSETQRNKGNFPGRFSGRQFSNSRSEMNVSTLELGDSALYLCASSLGYGTALTNEQFFGPGTRLTVL.

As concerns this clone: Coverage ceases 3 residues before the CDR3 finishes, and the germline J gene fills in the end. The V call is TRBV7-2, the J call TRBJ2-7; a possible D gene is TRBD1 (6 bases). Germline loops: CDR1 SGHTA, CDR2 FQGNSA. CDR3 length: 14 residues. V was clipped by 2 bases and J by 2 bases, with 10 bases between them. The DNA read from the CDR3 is TGTGCCAGCAGCTTATTACAGGGAGCCTACGAG. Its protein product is CASSLLQGAYE. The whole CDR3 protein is CASSLLQGAYEQYF.

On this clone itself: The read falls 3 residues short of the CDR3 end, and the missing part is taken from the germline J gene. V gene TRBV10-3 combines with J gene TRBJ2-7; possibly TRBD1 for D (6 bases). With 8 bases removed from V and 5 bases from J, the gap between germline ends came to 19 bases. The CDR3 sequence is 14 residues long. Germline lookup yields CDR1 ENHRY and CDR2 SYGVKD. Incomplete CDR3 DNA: TGTGCCATCTCGATTACAGGGACCCGGCACGAG. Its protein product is CAISITGTRHE. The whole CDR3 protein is CAISITGTRHEQYF.

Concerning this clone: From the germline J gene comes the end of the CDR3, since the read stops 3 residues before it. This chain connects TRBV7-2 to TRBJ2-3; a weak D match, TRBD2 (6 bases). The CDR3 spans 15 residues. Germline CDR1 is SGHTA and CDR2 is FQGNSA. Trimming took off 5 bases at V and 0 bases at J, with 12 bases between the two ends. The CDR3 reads CASSRDLTSTDTQYF. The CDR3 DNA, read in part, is TGTGCCAGCAGCCGGGACTTAACTAGCACAGATACG. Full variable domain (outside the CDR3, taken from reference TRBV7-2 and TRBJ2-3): GAGVSQSPSNKVTEKGKDVELRCDPISGHTALYWYRQSLGQGLEFLIYFQGNSAPDKSGLPSDRFSAERTGGSVSTLTIQRTQQEDSAVYLCASSRDLTSTDTQYFGPGTRLTVL.

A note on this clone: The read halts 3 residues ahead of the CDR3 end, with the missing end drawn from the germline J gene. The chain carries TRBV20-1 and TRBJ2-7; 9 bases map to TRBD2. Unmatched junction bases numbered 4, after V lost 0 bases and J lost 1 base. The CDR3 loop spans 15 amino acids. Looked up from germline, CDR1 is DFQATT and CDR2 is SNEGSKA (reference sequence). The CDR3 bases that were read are TGCAGTGCTAGAGATTCTAGCGGGGTTTCCTACGAG. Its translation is CSARDSSGVSYE. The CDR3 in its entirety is CSARDSSGVSYEQYF.

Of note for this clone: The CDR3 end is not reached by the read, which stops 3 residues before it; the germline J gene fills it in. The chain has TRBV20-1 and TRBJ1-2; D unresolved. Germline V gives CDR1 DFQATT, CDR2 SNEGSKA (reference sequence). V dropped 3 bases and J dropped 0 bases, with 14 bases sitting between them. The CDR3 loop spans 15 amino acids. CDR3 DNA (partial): TGCAGTGCTAGCCGTGCAGGAGCTTCTAACTATGGC. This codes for CSASRAGASNYG. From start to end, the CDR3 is CSASRAGASNYGYTF.

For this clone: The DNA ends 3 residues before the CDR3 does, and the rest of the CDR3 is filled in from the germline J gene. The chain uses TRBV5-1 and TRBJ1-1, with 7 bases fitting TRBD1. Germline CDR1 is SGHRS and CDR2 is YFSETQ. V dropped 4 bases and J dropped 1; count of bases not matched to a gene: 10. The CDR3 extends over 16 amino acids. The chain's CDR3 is CASSTGTAISNTEAFF. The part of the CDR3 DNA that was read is TGCGCCAGCAGCACTGGGACAGCCATTTCGAACACTGAA.

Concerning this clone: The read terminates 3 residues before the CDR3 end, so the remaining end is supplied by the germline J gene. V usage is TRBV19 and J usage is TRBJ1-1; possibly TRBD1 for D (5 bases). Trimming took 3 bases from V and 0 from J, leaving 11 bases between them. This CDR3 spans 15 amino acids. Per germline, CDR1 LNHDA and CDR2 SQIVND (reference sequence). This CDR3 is CASSIETAMNTEAFF. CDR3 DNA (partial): TGTGCCAGTAGTATTGAGACAGCGATGAACACTGAA.

Incomplete CDR3 DNA: TGTGCCAGCAGCTTAGTATATATGTACGAG. Translated: CASSLVYMYE. The whole CDR3 protein reads CASSLVYMYEQYF. The chain carries TRBV7-9 and TRBJ2-7; D unresolved. The read falls 3 residues short of the CDR3 end, and the missing part is taken from the germline J gene. The CDR3 is 13 residues long. The germline V and J ends were trimmed by 1 base and 4 bases, with 8 bases remaining between them. CDR1 is SEHNR and CDR2 is FQNEAQ in the germline V gene (reference sequence).